This T cell receptor (beta chain) derives from a study of blood T cell repertoires in COVID-19. Across the whole study: From the United States, Italy and Spain came samples of acute and convalescent COVID-19. PBMCs, B-cell-depleted T cells, or T cells provided the cDNA or gDNA that made up the material.

In the authors' workflow: How many nucleated cells were present was estimated from reference gene primer amplification. Repertoires were generated with immunoSEQ multiplex PCR, while TCRdb's copy carries only in-frame clones and drops some. That table gives V, J and clone size, and the DNA gave D and trimming. The profile covers around 380,000 clones, with about 90% appearing a single time and approximately 1.2% taken by the ten largest. The study counted Cohort 3 donors as recovered given two negative PCRs, clearance, or symptom resolution. The CDR3 covers 15 residues. The junction had 8 bases not matched to a gene; V was cut back by 5 bases and J by 1 base. Germline CDR1 SGHNT, CDR2 YYREEE (reference sequence).

The source is a man aged 25 to 45 who had recovered from COVID-19. The rearrangement joins TRBV5-4 to TRBJ1-1, with 7 bases that match TRBD1. The specimen was PBMCs or T cells enriched from blood (not recorded which). DNA of the CDR3: TGTGCCAGCAGACTACAGGGGCTTGGGAACACTGAAGCTTTCTTT. Translation gives CASRLQGLGNTEAFF. The variable domain in full, with the rest retrieved from reference TRBV5-4 and TRBJ1-1, is ETGVTQSPTHLIKTRGQQVTLRCSSQSGHNTVSWYQQALGQGPQFIFQYYREEENGRGNFPPRFSGLQFPNYSSELNVNALELDDSALYLCASRLQGLGNTEAFFGQGTRLTVV.